These 24 T cell receptor beta chains share one sample of origin, sequenced in a study of T-cell memory formation after mild COVID-19 (dated by TCRdb to the early 2020s). Libraries were constructed by 5' RACE. The sample was run on an Illumina NovaSeq 6000. In-frame beta chains were kept once TCRdb had trimmed the public reads at Q25 with fastp and called clones with MiXCR. Entries are consolidated by CDR3 protein sequence, retaining the most common genes and DNA. The sample table records about 290,000 distinct CDR3 sequences; 15% of these occur just once. Clones ranked in the top ten supply more than 20% of the sample. The material sequenced was PBMCs or a T cell subset sorted from them (not recorded which). The source is a young man who had mild COVID-19 (a few samples of this study predate the infection). The sample titles of this study are shuffled in the database, so cell type and time point are left out; the donor was told from shared clones.

The V gene is TRBV6-5, the J gene TRBJ1-4; weak D call: TRBD1 (5 bases). V was shortened by 0 bases and J by 7 bases, with 12 bases between the two germline ends. The CDR3 is 15 amino acids. Germline CDR1 MNHEY, CDR2 SVGAGI. CDR3 protein: CASSYSSGGVEKLFF. CDR3 bases: TGTGCCAGCAGTTACTCGAGCGGGGGGGTTGAAAAACTGTTTTTT.

In its sample, this clonotype was seen a few times. The chain uses TRBV6-5 and TRBJ1-2; D is uncertain. The CDR3 runs to 13 residues. Germline V lookup: CDR1 MNHEY, CDR2 SVGAGI. Trimming shortened V by 4 bases and J by 1 base, and 7 bases separated the two germline ends. CDR3 amino acids: CASSSVLNYGYTF. As DNA, the CDR3 is TGTGCCAGCAGTTCGGTCCTTAACTATGGCTACACCTTC.

V is TRBV10-1 and J is TRBJ2-7; either TRBD1 or TRBD2 may fit D (5 bases each). Germline V gene data show CDR1 as WNHNN and CDR2 as SYGVQD (reference sequence). Trimming removed 2 bases at V and 5 bases at J, with 7 bases between. The CDR3 is 12 amino acids. As DNA, the CDR3 is TGCGCCAGCAGTGAGGGGGGAAACGAGCAGTACTTC. Its translation is CASSEGGNEQYF.

This clonotype has just a few counts. V is TRBV5-1 and J is TRBJ1-1; TRBD1 is a possible D gene (5 bases). This CDR3 contains 16 residues. The germline V gene encodes CDR1 SGHRS and CDR2 YFSETQ. Trimming pared 0 bases from V and 1 base from J, leaving 13 bases between. CDR3 loop: CASSLEARATNTEAFF. CDR3 in DNA: TGCGCCAGCAGCTTGGAGGCCAGGGCGACGAACACTGAAGCTTTCTTT. Using reference TRBV5-1 and TRBJ1-1 for the parts outside the CDR3, the full variable domain is KAGVTQTPRYLIKTRGQQVTLSCSPISGHRSVSWYQQTPGQGLQFLFEYFSETQRNKGNFPGRFSGRQFSNSRSEMNVSTLELGDSALYLCASSLEARATNTEAFFGQGTRLTVV.

CDR3 nucleotide sequence: TGTGCCAGCAGCCAAGACGGACCGGGACAGGGATTCGAGCAGTACTTC. Its translation is CASSQDGPGQGFEQYF. This rearrangement joins TRBV4-2 to TRBJ2-7, with 9 nucleotides matching TRBD1. This CDR3 is built from 16 residues. Germline V gene sequence: CDR1 LGHNA, CDR2 YNFKEQ. Trimming removed 0 bases from V and 6 bases from J; junction bases left unmatched: 9.

This CDR3 reads CASSLGGTDNSPLHF. In nucleotides, the CDR3 is TGTGCCAGCAGCTTAGGCGGGACAGATAATTCACCCCTCCACTTT. V usage is TRBV7-9 and J usage is TRBJ1-6, with 7 bases that match TRBD1. Looked up from germline, CDR1 is SEHNR and CDR2 is FQNEAQ (reference sequence). The ends lost 1 base at V and 5 bases at J; junction bases unmatched: 2. This CDR3 region has 15 residues.

This clonotype was seen a few times. This chain uses TRBV4-1 with TRBJ2-6, with 8 bases aligning to TRBD1. CDR3 length equals 20 residues. V trimming: 1 base; J trimming: 0 bases; junction bases outside the gene matches: 11. Germline CDR1 reads MGHRA; CDR2 reads YSYEKL. The CDR3 sequence: CASSQVFRTGPRSGANVLTF. Written as DNA, the CDR3 is TGCGCCAGCAGCCAAGTGTTTAGGACAGGGCCTCGCTCTGGGGCCAACGTCCTGACTTTC.

The genes are TRBV5-1 and TRBJ1-2; TRBD1 matches 9 bases. The J segment lost 8 bases and the V segment lost 3 bases, leaving 8 bases of the junction unmatched. The CDR3 is 14 amino acids. Germline V lookup: CDR1 SGHRS, CDR2 YFSETQ. CDR3 protein: CASSWDRVEAGYTF. Here the CDR3 DNA reads TGCGCCAGCAGCTGGGACAGGGTGGAGGCCGGCTACACCTTC.

This chain joins TRBV7-2 and TRBJ2-5; D is ambiguous. V was clipped by 5 bases and J by 9 bases, with 22 bases between them. The germline V gene has CDR1 SGHTA and CDR2 FQGNSA. CDR3 length: 15 residues. The CDR3: CASSRNADRAVAQYF. The CDR3, as DNA: TGTGCCAGCAGCCGTAATGCGGACCGGGCGGTGGCCCAGTACTTC. The variable domain in full, with the rest retrieved from reference TRBV7-2 and TRBJ2-5, is GAGVSQSPSNKVTEKGKDVELRCDPISGHTALYWYRQSLGQGLEFLIYFQGNSAPDKSGLPSDRFSAERTGGSVSTLTIQRTQQEDSAVYLCASSRNADRAVAQYFGPGTRLLVL.

This clonotype was counted a few times. This rearrangement joins TRBV6-1 to TRBJ1-1; 7 positions agree with TRBD1. The germline V gene encodes CDR1 MNHNS and CDR2 SASEGT. Trimming took 6 bases from V and 9 from J; bases not matched to a gene: 10. The CDR3 is 13 amino acids. CDR3 in amino acids: CASRGDSARQAFF. The DNA of the CDR3 is TGTGCCAGCAGGGGGGACAGTGCAAGGCAAGCTTTCTTT.

There are a few counts of this clonotype. The chain employs TRBV5-6 and TRBJ2-4; TRBD1 agrees at 7 bases. Germline V gene lookup returns CDR1 SGHDT and CDR2 YYEEEE. Unmatched junction bases numbered 10, after V lost 4 bases and J lost 0 bases. The CDR3 extends over 17 amino acids. DNA of the CDR3: TGTGCCAGCAGCAGACAGGGTATACCCCTAGCCAAAAACATTCAGTACTTC. Its protein is CASSRQGIPLAKNIQYF.

The rearrangement uses TRBV4-2 and TRBJ2-2; D is unclear. Trimming removed 4 bases at V and 4 bases at J, with 16 bases between. Germline CDR1 and CDR2: LGHNA and YNFKEQ. The CDR3 consists of 16 residues. CDR3 residues: CASSPPELQSTGELFF. CDR3 coding DNA: TGTGCCAGCAGCCCGCCTGAGTTACAGAGCACCGGGGAGCTGTTTTTT.

The chain has TRBV11-2 and TRBJ1-2; no clear D. The germline V gene has CDR1 SGHAT and CDR2 FQNNGV. The CDR3 contains 16 residues. V was shortened by 4 bases and J by 4 bases, with 19 bases between the two germline ends. In DNA, the CDR3 is TGTGCCAGCAGCTCCGGGATGGCGTTAAGTCGCTATGGCTACACCTTC. This encodes CASSSGMALSRYGYTF.

This clonotype has a count of ten or more. This chain joins TRBV5-1 and TRBJ2-7, with TRBD1 matching over 9 bases. The trim removed 0 bases at V and 3 bases at J, leaving 1 base unmatched. The CDR3 spans 14 residues. Per the germline V gene, CDR1 is SGHRS and CDR2 is YFSETQ. CDR3 DNA: TGCGCCAGCAGCTTGGGGACAGGGGTCTACGAGCAGTACGTC. It codes for CASSLGTGVYEQYV.

Only a few counts were recorded for this clonotype. The chain links TRBV20-1 to TRBJ2-7; TRBD2 agrees at 10 bases. V lost 6 bases to trimming and J lost 4 bases; unmatched junction nucleotides: 3. Germline lookup yields CDR1 DFQATT and CDR2 SNEGSKA (reference sequence). This CDR3 has 12 amino acids. This chain's CDR3 is CSAGLAAYEQYV. The CDR3 DNA follows: TGCAGTGCCGGACTAGCGGCTTACGAGCAGTACGTC.

The chain uses TRBV20-1 and TRBJ2-3; 7 nucleotides line up with TRBD2. This CDR3 is built from 13 residues. V dropped 2 bases and J dropped 4; count of bases not matched to a gene: 3. In germline, CDR1 is DFQATT, CDR2 SNEGSKA (reference sequence). CDR3: CSARNLAADTQYF. Here the CDR3 DNA reads TGCAGTGCTAGAAATCTAGCGGCAGATACGCAGTATTTT.

This clonotype showed up many times. The gene calls are TRBV7-8 and TRBJ2-3; either TRBD1 or TRBD2 may fit D (5 bases each). Germline V gene data show CDR1 as SGHVS and CDR2 as FQNEAQ. Trimming removed 6 bases from V and 4 bases from J, with 14 bases in between. The CDR3 loop spans 14 amino acids. The CDR3 sequence is CASSPLVGPDTQYF. DNA of the CDR3: TGTGCCAGCAGTCCACTTGTGGGACCAGATACGCAGTATTTT.

The V and J genes are TRBV24-1 and TRBJ1-2; tentatively, D is TRBD1 (5 bases). With 3 bases removed from V and 4 bases from J, the gap between germline ends came to 11 bases. The CDR3 has 14 amino acids. CDR1 is KGHDR, CDR2 SFDVKD, per germline. CDR3 sequence: CATSDIGTAYGYTF. The CDR3 DNA is TGTGCCACCAGTGATATTGGGACGGCCTATGGCTACACCTTC.

V usage is TRBV5-1 and J usage is TRBJ2-1; TRBD2 matches 11 bases. Germline CDR1 reads SGHRS; CDR2 reads YFSETQ. The CDR3 totals 15 residues. The V segment lost 0 bases and the J segment 6 bases; nucleotides outside the gene matches: 2. CDR3 bases: TGCGCCAGCAGCTTGGGTGGACTAGCGGGCAATGAGCAGTTCTTC. Translated: CASSLGGLAGNEQFF.

This clonotype was counted only a few times. The chain joins TRBV2 to TRBJ2-7; unclear D gene. The CDR3 runs to 11 residues. The germline V gene has CDR1 SNHLY and CDR2 FYNNEI. Trimming took 7 bases from V and 1 from J, leaving 5 bases between them. In DNA form, the CDR3 reads TGTGCCAGCATGGCGTCCTACGAGCAGTACTTC. This encodes CASMASYEQYF.

In this sample, this clonotype turned up a few times. This chain links TRBV29-1 with TRBJ2-2; D remains ambiguous. The germline V gene has CDR1 SQVTM and CDR2 ANQGSEA. V lost 7 bases and J 2 bases, leaving 14 bases between the germline ends. The CDR3 spans 14 residues. The CDR3 DNA follows: TGCAGCGGTAAAGGGTCAGTTAACACCGGGGAGCTGTTTTTT. It translates to CSGKGSVNTGELFF.

This clonotype was observed a handful of times. The CDR3 loop is CASSIRDRETQYF. The CDR3 nucleotides are TGTGCCAGCAGCATCCGGGACAGGGAGACCCAGTACTTC. The chain recombines TRBV7-9 with TRBJ2-5; 8 bases are shared with TRBD1. Per the germline V gene, CDR1 is SEHNR and CDR2 is FQNEAQ (reference sequence). Trimming at V came to 5 bases and at J to 5 bases, leaving 4 bases not matched to a gene. The length of the CDR3 is 13 residues.

This clonotype has only a few counts. The V call is TRBV6-5, the J call TRBJ1-1, with TRBD1 matching 7 bases. V lost 6 bases and J lost 3; bases outside the gene matches: 7. Per germline, CDR1 MNHEY and CDR2 SVGAGI. This CDR3 spans 14 amino acids. This CDR3 is CASSFGQEDTEAFF. Written as DNA, the CDR3 is TGTGCCAGCAGCTTCGGACAGGAGGACACTGAAGCTTTCTTT.

This clonotype came up many times. This sequence joins TRBV5-1 and TRBJ1-2; D is perhaps TRBD1 (5 bases). The germline gives CDR1 SGHRS, CDR2 YFSETQ. This CDR3 has 13 residues. V shed 6 bases and J shed 3 bases, with 12 bases lying between them. The CDR3 here is CASTWGYDYGYTF. The CDR3 nucleotides read TGCGCCAGCACCTGGGGGTATGACTATGGCTACACCTTC.